The rows below give T cell receptor beta chains drawn from one sample of a study of CD8 T cells in Susac syndrome. TCRdb ran MiXCR on the immunoSEQ multiplex PCR reads and lists one entry per CDR3 protein. The table lists 250,000 to 300,000 distinct CDR3 sequences, roughly 81% of them singletons. The sample consisted of CD8+ T cells from PBMCs. The receptors derive from a human donor with multiple sclerosis. Each CDR3 is given with its conserved first and last residue.

v_call cdr3_aa
TRBV13 CASTPLGDRGFYEQYF
TRBV11-2 CASSPSYAEFQYF
TRBV6-5 CASSWGSGGLDTQYF
TRBV12-3/TRBV12-4 CASSLSADIQPQHF
TRBV12-3/TRBV12-4 CASSRRGRGETQYF
TRBV12-5 CASGMVDATNEKLFF
TRBV5-4 CASSLRTSGINEQYF
TRBV5-5 CASSLTGSPYNEQFF
TRBV30 CAWNLGTGFHEQYF
TRBV29-1 CSVVISRVPSAEQYF
TRBV20-1 CSARRGEGREQFF
TRBV4-1 CASSHSVEGAGEQFF
TRBV28 CASSRLATTDTQYF
TRBV24-1 CATASAGSTEAFF
TRBV7-9 CAIPRDPRDRNTGELFF
TRBV29-1 CSVEATSYEQYF
TRBV27 CASSLTRTIGYTF
TRBV9 CASSAPSGRAWNEQFF
TRBV6-5 CASSYPKGSPGELFF
TRBV30 CASSKDTEAFF
TRBV4-1 CASSQVLVGRIQETQYF
TRBV11-2 CASSDSPGQFFYGYTF
TRBV28 CASSLLPPGQRREKLFF
TRBV7-2 CASSLVWERGDEQFF
TRBV2 CASKVGQAGDEQYF
TRBV7-3 CASSPLGGGADTQYF
TRBV4-1 CASSHFGLAGELDEQFF
TRBV15 CATSRDRGVAETQYF
TRBV9 CASSVNRAGVRTGELFF
TRBV7-3 CASSYLALGTDTQYF
TRBV29-1 CSVGSSGLSSYEQYF
TRBV11-2 CASSSRLGGDQPQHF
TRBV29-1 CSVEDFSGSNNEQFF
TRBV27 CASSSVLAGGPDEQFF
TRBV13 CASSVGLDVEQYF
TRBV27 CASSRLAENQETQYF
TRBV30 CAWSELGGEETQYF
TRBV10-3 CAISARTSGLSNTGELFF
TRBV11-2 CASSPGTEYEQYF
TRBV4-1 CASSQEGFNEQFF
TRBV10-3 CATAGSGDSYNEQFF
TRBV7-9 CASSLGQDNQPQHF
TRBV28 CASSGTRWTRYEQYF
TRBV24-1 CATSPQGRDEQYF
TRBV27 CASRRIDGHNEQFF
TRBV13 CAGSLGPGGRERYNEQFF
TRBV5-6 CASSLAATQNTGELFF
TRBV28 CASTSLGVNTEAFF
TRBV27 CASSLGRTDTQYF
TRBV9 CASSVGGRAVETQYF
TRBV29-1 CSTEGGLGEQYF
TRBV7-6 CASSFRAGPSYEQYF
TRBV27 CASSLRSGGDNEQFF
TRBV12-3/TRBV12-4 CASRADTSGRGEQFF
TRBV12-5 CASGPGQPNTEAFF
TRBV20-1 CSARDRGHVGWDTQYF
TRBV20-1 CSARAGETEAFF
TRBV15 CATSRVTSGKETQYF